A single sample is the source of the 27 T cell receptor beta chains below, sequenced in a study of cytomegalovirus exposure and HLA in healthy donors. The PCR employed 60 Vbeta primers together with 13 Jbeta primers. The repertoire was sequenced with immunoSEQ multiplex PCR; TCRdb's copy has only in-frame clones and lacks some. The sample has some 200,000 clones, 82% seen once. Sequencing was performed on PBMCs. The receptors shown here come from a boy younger than 10 in good health and CMV-seronegative.

This rearrangement joins TRBV19 to TRBJ2-1; 10 nucleotides agree with TRBD2. With V trimmed by 3 bases and J by 7 bases, 3 bases remained unmatched. The germline gives CDR1 LNHDA, CDR2 SQIVND (reference sequence). The CDR3 is 14 amino acids. For the CDR3, the DNA is TGTGCCAGTAGTATGGGACTAGCGTGGAATGAGCAGTTCTTC. As protein: CASSMGLAWNEQFF.

The V call is TRBV2, the J call TRBJ2-5; weak D call: TRBD2 (6 bases). The germline V gene has CDR1 SNHLY and CDR2 FYNNEI. The CDR3 length is 13 residues. V dropped 8 bases and J dropped 1 base, with 11 bases sitting between them. DNA of the CDR3: TGTGCCAGCGGTTGGGGGGTCCAAGAGACCCAGTACTTC. Its protein product is CASGWGVQETQYF.

CDR3 nucleotides: TGTGCCTGGAGTGTTGCGGGGCCGGGACAGCCCCAGCATTTT. It specifies CAWSVAGPGQPQHF. This rearrangement joins TRBV30 to TRBJ1-5, with D perhaps TRBD1 (5 bases). Trimming took 0 bases from V and 7 from J, leaving 13 bases between them. The germline V gene encodes CDR1 GTSNPN and CDR2 SVGIG (reference sequence). The CDR3 loop spans 14 amino acids.

The V call is TRBV19, the J call TRBJ1-4; 8 bases align to TRBD1. The V and J ends lost 3 bases and 6 bases, in that order; junction bases with no gene match: 6. The germline CDR1 and CDR2 sequences are LNHDA and SQIVND (reference sequence). The CDR3 contains 15 residues. The CDR3 is CASSMGTGLHEKLFF. Written as DNA, the CDR3 is TGTGCCAGTAGTATGGGGACAGGACTTCATGAAAAACTGTTTTTT.

The sample holds a few counts of this clone. The chain combines TRBV27 with TRBJ2-2, with 7 positions matching TRBD2. The CDR3 length is 16 residues. V dropped 5 bases and J dropped 1; count of bases not matched to a gene: 7. Germline CDR1 MNHEY, CDR2 SMNVEV (reference sequence). CDR3 DNA: TGTGCCAGCAGTCGAGGGGACTACTGGAACACCGGGGAGCTGTTTTTT. This sequence encodes CASSRGDYWNTGELFF.

The chain combines TRBV19 with TRBJ1-5; TRBD1 might be the D (5 bases). Germline loops: CDR1 LNHDA, CDR2 SQIVND (reference sequence). V lost 3 bases and J lost 7, with 16 bases in between. The CDR3 is 15 residues long. The CDR3 sequence is CASSIGRAAGQPQHF. The CDR3 DNA reads as TGTGCCAGTAGTATTGGCAGGGCCGCGGGGCAGCCCCAGCATTTT.

The CDR3 reads CASSQVPGSSYEQYF. Written as DNA, the CDR3 is TGTGCCAGCAGCCAAGTCCCGGGGTCCTCCTACGAGCAGTACTTC. The chain links TRBV14 to TRBJ2-7, with a weak D call TRBD2 (5 bases). The CDR3 contains 15 residues. Per the germline V gene, CDR1 is SGHDN and CDR2 is FVKESK. Trimming pared 1 base from V and 0 bases from J, leaving 10 bases between.

The chain couples TRBV7-2 to TRBJ2-7; 8 bases fit TRBD2. Germline V lookup: CDR1 SGHTA, CDR2 FQGNSA. The CDR3 covers 17 residues. Trimming removed 2 bases from V and 2 bases from J; junction bases left unmatched: 11. The CDR3 DNA follows: TGTGCCAGCAGCTTACAGCTAGCGGGCGACATTCCCTACGAGCAGTACTTC. This encodes CASSLQLAGDIPYEQYF.

The rearrangement links TRBV20-1 to TRBJ1-2; 8 bases map to TRBD1. The CDR3 is 11 residues long. Per germline, CDR1 DFQATT and CDR2 SNEGSKA (reference sequence). The ends lost 5 bases at V and 8 bases at J; junction bases unmatched: 4. DNA of the CDR3: TGCAGTGCTCGGACAGGGACCGGCTACACCTTC. It yields the protein CSARTGTGYTF.

This rearrangement joins TRBV7-3 to TRBJ2-2, with 8 nucleotides matching TRBD1. The J segment lost 4 bases and the V segment lost 5 bases, leaving 9 bases of the junction unmatched. Germline V CDR1 and CDR2: SGHTA, FQGTGA. CDR3 size: 16 residues. The CDR3 region has the DNA TGTGCCAGCAGCCTAAACAGGGGGGTGGGCACCGGGGAGCTGTTTTTT. Its protein is CASSLNRGVGTGELFF.

The table lists this clone with a few counts. V and J are TRBV19 and TRBJ2-3; 7 bases are shared with TRBD2. The CDR3 contains 16 residues. In germline, CDR1 is LNHDA, CDR2 SQIVND (reference sequence). The V and J ends lost 2 bases and 2 bases, in that order; junction bases with no gene match: 7. CDR3 sequence: CASSIPSGVITDTQYF. The CDR3 DNA reads TGTGCCAGTAGTATACCGAGCGGGGTGATCACAGATACGCAGTATTTT.

The chain combines TRBV6-5 with TRBJ2-7; 7 bases align to TRBD1. CDR3 length: 14 residues. In germline, CDR1 is MNHEY, CDR2 SVGAGI. V shed 0 bases, J shed 2 bases, and the junction held 1 base outside the gene matches. DNA of the CDR3: TGTGCCAGCAGTTACTCAACAGGGGCCTACGAGCAGTACTTC. This encodes CASSYSTGAYEQYF.

The chain uses TRBV7-3 and TRBJ2-1; tentatively, D is TRBD1 (5 bases). In germline, CDR1 is SGHTA, CDR2 FQGTGA. V was trimmed by 0 bases and J by 6 bases, leaving 9 bases between them. The CDR3 totals 14 residues. The CDR3 nucleotides read TGTGCCAGCAGCTTAACAGGAAGGGGCAATGAGCAGTTCTTC. This gives the protein CASSLTGRGNEQFF.

This clone has more than one count but fewer than ten. The chain recombines TRBV5-6 with TRBJ2-1; D perhaps matches TRBD1 (6 bases). The CDR3 sequence is 18 residues long. V lost 2 bases and J lost 0, with 18 bases in between. Looked up from germline, CDR1 is SGHDT and CDR2 is YYEEEE. This CDR3 reads CASSFSGHRASSYNEQFF. CDR3 sequence (DNA): TGTGCCAGCAGCTTTAGTGGTCACAGGGCGAGCTCCTACAATGAGCAGTTCTTC. The full variable domain, with the rest looked up from reference TRBV5-6 and TRBJ2-1, is DAGVTQSPTHLIKTRGQQVTLRCSPKSGHDTVSWYQQALGQGPQFIFQYYEEEERQRGNFPDRFSGHQFPNYSSELNVNALLLGDSALYLCASSFSGHRASSYNEQFFGPGTRLTVL.

The CDR3 loop is CASSPDLSNYGYTF. In DNA, the CDR3 is TGTGCCAGCTCACCAGACTTAAGCAACTATGGCTACACCTTC. This chain connects TRBV18 to TRBJ1-2; D uncertain. Germline V lookup: CDR1 KGHSH, CDR2 LQKENI. Trimming took 2 bases from V and 2 from J, leaving 9 bases between them. CDR3 size: 14 residues.

The chain employs TRBV4-1 and TRBJ1-6; D is possibly TRBD1 (5 bases). Germline lookup yields CDR1 MGHRA and CDR2 YSYEKL. V lost 0 bases to trimming and J lost 11 bases, with 8 bases between them. The CDR3 length is 13 residues. The CDR3 protein is CASSQEIRAPLHF. CDR3 DNA sequence: TGCGCCAGCAGCCAAGAGATCAGGGCACCCCTCCACTTT.

J is TRBJ2-1 and V is TRBV2; the match to TRBD1 covers 10 bases. With 7 bases clipped from V and 2 bases from J, the junction kept 8 bases outside the gene matches. Germline V gene data show CDR1 as SNHLY and CDR2 as FYNNEI. This CDR3 comprises 16 residues. The DNA for the CDR3 is TGTGCCAGCACCGAGGGGGGACAGGGGACCTACAATGAGCAGTTCTTC. Amino acid sequence: CASTEGGQGTYNEQFF.

The V and J genes are TRBV5-6 and TRBJ1-1; D is undetermined. The V gene lost 0 bases and the J gene lost 1 base, with 7 bases spanning the gap. This CDR3 comprises 14 residues. In germline, CDR1 is SGHDT, CDR2 YYEEEE. The CDR3 loop is CASSLAGTNTEAFF. The CDR3 region has the DNA TGTGCCAGCAGCTTGGCAGGAACGAACACTGAAGCTTTCTTT.

CDR3 sequence: CASSKLRGMADTQYF. The CDR3 DNA is TGTGCCAGTAGTAAGTTGCGGGGGATGGCAGATACGCAGTATTTT. The rearrangement joins TRBV19 to TRBJ2-3; 7 nucleotides line up with TRBD2. CDR1 LNHDA and CDR2 SQIVND come from the germline V gene (reference sequence). The length of the CDR3 is 15 residues. V was pared by 4 bases and J by 4 bases, with 8 bases of the junction left unmatched.

The chain is built from TRBV11-2 and TRBJ2-3, with D possibly TRBD2 on 5 matching bases. The CDR3 sequence is 16 residues long. Germline V gene data show CDR1 as SGHAT and CDR2 as FQNNGV. V lost 3 bases, J lost 5 bases, and 18 bases lay in between. DNA of the CDR3: TGTGCCAGCAGCTTGCCGAGTGAGCTCGAGGGAGATACGCAGTATTTT. Amino acid sequence: CASSLPSELEGDTQYF. Looking up the rest from reference TRBV11-2 and TRBJ2-3 gives the full variable domain: EAGVAQSPRYKIIEKRQSVAFWCNPISGHATLYWYQQILGQGPKLLIQFQNNGVVDDSQLPKDRFSAERLKGVDSTLKIQPAKLEDSAVYLCASSLPSELEGDTQYFGPGTRLTVL.

The chain couples TRBV6-1 to TRBJ2-3; the match to TRBD1 covers 7 bases. V lost 4 bases to trimming and J lost 0 bases; unmatched junction nucleotides: 10. CDR1 and CDR2 (germline): MNHNS, SASEGT. The CDR3 has 17 amino acids. The chain's CDR3 is CASSGWTGAPSTDTQYF. DNA of the CDR3: TGTGCCAGCAGTGGCTGGACAGGCGCCCCAAGCACAGATACGCAGTATTTT.

The CDR3 DNA follows: TGCGCCAGCAGCCAAGGGACAGGTTTACACGGGGAGCTGTTTTTT. This codes for CASSQGTGLHGELFF. The rearrangement links TRBV4-1 to TRBJ2-2; 7 bases fit TRBD1. This CDR3 is built from 15 residues. Germline loops: CDR1 MGHRA, CDR2 YSYEKL. Trimming at V came to 1 base and at J to 7 bases, leaving 6 bases not matched to a gene.

The chain has TRBV2 and TRBJ2-5, with 8 bases fitting TRBD2. Germline V gives CDR1 SNHLY, CDR2 FYNNEI. This CDR3 is 16 amino acids long. Trimming at V came to 8 bases and at J to 4 bases, leaving 15 bases not matched to a gene. CDR3 coding DNA: TGTGCCAGCGGGGGGGATGGGCGGGGGGCCCTAGAGACCCAGTACTTC. Protein product: CASGGDGRGALETQYF.

This chain links TRBV7-2 with TRBJ1-5, with 11 bases lining up with TRBD1. Germline V CDR1 and CDR2: SGHTA, FQGNSA. V gave up 6 bases and J gave up 2 bases; unmatched junction bases: 6. The CDR3 runs to 16 residues. CDR3 nucleotide sequence: TGTGCCAGCAGTTGGGGGACAGGGGGTGGCAATCAGCCCCAGCATTTT. This encodes CASSWGTGGGNQPQHF.

The J gene is TRBJ2-5, the V gene TRBV6-6, with 7 bases fitting TRBD1. Germline CDR1 reads MNHNY; CDR2 reads SVGAGI (reference sequence). This CDR3 spans 13 amino acids. Trimming removed 11 bases from V and 2 bases from J; junction bases left unmatched: 8. This CDR3 reads CAAGDRAQETQYF. The CDR3 region has the DNA TGTGCCGCTGGTGACAGGGCGCAAGAGACCCAGTACTTC.

The sample holds a few counts of this clone. The chain combines TRBV6-6 with TRBJ1-1; D might be TRBD1 (6 bases). V dropped 10 bases and J dropped 2 bases, with 14 bases sitting between them. The CDR3 is 13 residues long. CDR1 MNHNY and CDR2 SVGAGI come from the germline V gene (reference sequence). The CDR3 sequence is CATLRGGNTEAFF. In DNA form, the CDR3 reads TGTGCCACGCTCAGAGGGGGTAACACTGAAGCTTTCTTT.

This chain joins TRBV5-6 and TRBJ1-4, with a tentative D call TRBD1 (5 bases). V gave up 4 bases and J gave up 5 bases, with 15 bases separating them. The germline V gene has CDR1 SGHDT and CDR2 YYEEEE. The CDR3 sequence is 15 residues long. The CDR3: CASSQGPTYNEKLFF. The CDR3 nucleotides read TGTGCCAGCAGCCAGGGTCCCACCTACAATGAAAAACTGTTTTTT.